Given below is one T cell receptor (beta chain) in context. Its antigen is still unknown. This sample is part of a study of OX40 agonist ivuxolimab in advanced cancers. Study-wide context: Having had anti-PD-1, anti-PD-L1 or anti-CTLA-4 therapy before was allowed, and approximately 40% had some.

Looked up from germline, CDR1 is MNHEY and CDR2 is SMNVEV (reference sequence). Trimming shortened V by 2 bases and J by 12 bases, and 13 bases separated the two germline ends. This CDR3 is built from 12 residues. Clones were read by immunoSEQ multiplex PCR, and TCRdb kept only the in-frame ones, dropping some. Of tens of thousands of clones detected, over 80% appear once; the ten largest clones hold under 2%. Findings of the study overall: At 0.1 to 3.0 mg/kg and by week 6, CD4+ and CD8+ T cells in the blood had expanded clonally. The study found that CD8+ T cells averaged more expanded clones than CD4+.

The V call is TRBV27, the J call TRBJ1-1, with D possibly matching TRBD1 (6 bases). The receptor comes from an adult with an advanced solid tumor such as melanoma, head and neck, liver or kidney cancer. Sequencing used CD4+ or CD8+ T cells sorted from blood, obtained in a trial of the OX40 agonist ivuxolimab. The CDR3 region is CASSLEGGRSFF. CDR3 coding DNA: TGTGCCAGCAGTTTAGAAGGGGGTAGATCTTTCTTT.